Shown below are 30 T cell receptor beta chains from a single sample sequenced in a study of T cell responses to AZD1222 COVID-19 vaccine (dated by TCRdb to the early 2020s). Libraries were constructed by the immunoSEQ multiplex PCR assay. TCRdb retrieved this table from immuneACCESS and kept in-frame rearrangements only. Not all clones are present; in checked studies, unresolved V genes account for under half, and no reason is known for the remainder. The sample profile shows approximately 120,000 clones; roughly nine tenths of them were found once. Under 5.5% of the sample rests with the top ten. Interpreted using the paper, the time point label stands for: baseline before first vaccination. Sequences were derived from peripheral blood, sampled on day 0 of AZD1222 vaccination. The receptors shown here come from an adult in good health.

V gene TRBV6-6 combines with J gene TRBJ1-2, with D uncertain. CDR1 MNHNY and CDR2 SVGAGI come from the germline V gene (reference sequence). This CDR3 comprises 15 residues. The V and J ends lost 0 bases and 5 bases respectively, with 13 bases between them. CDR3 in DNA: TGTGCCAGCAGTTACTCGGAGAATCAAAAATATGGCTACACCTTC. Its translation: CASSYSENQKYGYTF.

DNA for the CDR3: TGTGCCAGCAGTTACCTGAGGGATTATAATTCACCCCTCCACTTT. This translates into CASSYLRDYNSPLHF. This chain uses TRBV6-6 with TRBJ1-6; D is undetermined. The CDR3 runs to 15 residues. V lost 2 bases and J lost 4, with 9 bases in between. The germline gives CDR1 MNHNY, CDR2 SVGAGI (reference sequence).

The chain joins TRBV12-3 or TRBV12-4 to TRBJ1-3; D gene unclear. CDR3 size: 12 residues. Trimming left V 7 bases short and J 6 bases short, with 10 bases between. CDR3 protein: CASKGRVNTIYF. The CDR3 DNA reads as TGTGCCAGCAAGGGCCGGGTAAACACCATATATTTT.

This chain joins TRBV19 and TRBJ1-5; D is uncertain. This CDR3 is 13 amino acids long. Germline assignment: CDR1 LNHDA and CDR2 SQIVND (reference sequence). V lost 5 bases and J 6 bases, leaving 11 bases between the germline ends. The CDR3 region has the DNA TGTGCCAGTAGTGTCTATGATTCTCAGCCCCAGCATTTT. Protein product: CASSVYDSQPQHF. The variable domain in full, with the rest retrieved from reference TRBV19 and TRBJ1-5, is DGGITQSPKYLFRKEGQNVTLSCEQNLNHDAMYWYRQDPGQGLRLIYYSQIVNDFQKGDIAEGYSVSREKKESFPLTVTSAQKNPTAFYLCASSVYDSQPQHFGDGTRLSIL.

The rearrangement joins TRBV19 to TRBJ1-1, with 7 positions matching TRBD1. This CDR3 spans 15 amino acids. Losses at the gene ends were 3 bases for V and 3 bases for J; bases not matched to a gene: 7. CDR1 and CDR2 (germline): LNHDA, SQIVND (reference sequence). The CDR3 nucleotides read TGTGCCAGTAGTATGGGGGACAGTGTACACACTGAAGCTTTCTTT. Translation gives CASSMGDSVHTEAFF. Based on the CDR3 plus reference TRBV19 and TRBJ1-1, the full variable domain is DGGITQSPKYLFRKEGQNVTLSCEQNLNHDAMYWYRQDPGQGLRLIYYSQIVNDFQKGDIAEGYSVSREKKESFPLTVTSAQKNPTAFYLCASSMGDSVHTEAFFGQGTRLTVV.

The V and J genes are TRBV12-3 or TRBV12-4 and TRBJ1-4; D might be TRBD1 (5 bases). V dropped 5 bases and J dropped 7 bases, with 11 bases sitting between them. The CDR3 length is 13 residues. The CDR3 loop reads CASSQHQGEKLFF. In nucleotides, the CDR3 is TGTGCCAGCAGTCAACATCAGGGTGAAAAACTGTTTTTT.

V gene TRBV18 combines with J gene TRBJ2-2; D ambiguous. Trimming took off 3 bases at V and 7 bases at J, with 9 bases between the two ends. The germline CDR1 and CDR2 sequences are KGHSH and LQKENI. The CDR3 totals 13 residues. The CDR3 nucleotides are TGTGCCAGCTCACCGTGGTTGGTCGGGGAGCTGTTTTTT. Protein sequence: CASSPWLVGELFF.

CDR3 region: CASTRQGAAEQFF. For the CDR3, the DNA is TGTGCCAGCACCAGGCAGGGGGCTGCTGAGCAGTTCTTC. The chain joins TRBV27 to TRBJ2-1, with 8 positions matching TRBD1. The CDR3 covers 13 residues. The germline V gene has CDR1 MNHEY and CDR2 SMNVEV (reference sequence). The junction had 8 bases not matched to a gene; V was cut back by 7 bases and J by 9 bases.

The rearrangement links TRBV28 to TRBJ1-3; D is unclear. Trimming took 7 bases from V and 0 from J, leaving 13 bases between them. Per the germline V gene, CDR1 is MDHEN and CDR2 is SYDVKM. The CDR3 totals 15 residues. This CDR3 is CASTNNGISGNTIYF. CDR3 bases: TGTGCCAGCACCAATAACGGGATCTCTGGAAACACCATATATTTT.

This chain uses TRBV19 with TRBJ2-1; D perhaps matches TRBD2 (6 bases). Germline V gene sequence: CDR1 LNHDA, CDR2 SQIVND (reference sequence). This CDR3 comprises 15 residues. V was clipped by 4 bases and J by 0 bases, with 10 bases between them. The CDR3 here is CASSREVSSYNEQFF. CDR3 sequence (DNA): TGTGCCAGTAGTAGGGAGGTAAGCTCCTACAATGAGCAGTTCTTC.

In DNA, the CDR3 is TGTGCCAGCAGCTTTACAGGGGGCTGGGATGAGCAGTTCTTC. Translated: CASSFTGGWDEQFF. This chain links TRBV5-6 with TRBJ2-1; 9 nucleotides match TRBD1. The V segment lost 2 bases and the J segment 8 bases; nucleotides outside the gene matches: 5. Germline values: CDR1 SGHDT, CDR2 YYEEEE. CDR3 length equals 14 residues.

The V and J genes are TRBV7-2 and TRBJ1-2; D gene unclear. V lost 5 bases and J lost 7, with 11 bases in between. The CDR3 covers 12 residues. The germline V gene has CDR1 SGHTA and CDR2 FQGNSA. Here the CDR3 reads CASSETESGYTF. As DNA, the CDR3 is TGTGCCAGCAGCGAAACAGAGAGTGGCTACACCTTC. The entire variable domain, with the rest obtained from reference TRBV7-2 and TRBJ1-2, is as follows: GAGVSQSPSNKVTEKGKDVELRCDPISGHTALYWYRQSLGQGLEFLIYFQGNSAPDKSGLPSDRFSAERTGGSVSTLTIQRTQQEDSAVYLCASSETESGYTFGSGTRLTVV.

The genes are TRBV19 and TRBJ2-5; the match to TRBD2 covers 15 bases. Germline CDR1 reads LNHDA; CDR2 reads SQIVND (reference sequence). This CDR3 region has 17 residues. V lost 5 bases to trimming and J lost 1 base; unmatched junction nucleotides: 5. CDR3 residues: CASSPGTSGGFQETQYF. CDR3 DNA: TGTGCCAGTAGTCCAGGGACTAGCGGGGGGTTCCAAGAGACCCAGTACTTC.

The gene calls are TRBV11-1 and TRBJ1-6; no firm D call. Deletions cut 4 bases from V and 7 bases from J, with 8 bases between. This CDR3 contains 13 residues. Germline CDR1 SGHAT, CDR2 FQDESV (reference sequence). The CDR3 protein is CASSSTRNSPLHF. CDR3 DNA sequence: TGTGCCAGCAGCTCGACACGGAATTCACCCCTCCACTTT.

This chain joins TRBV5-1 and TRBJ2-1, with 9 bases matching TRBD1. CDR3 length: 15 residues. J gave up 9 bases and V 4 bases, and 11 bases lay outside the gene matches. Looked up from germline, CDR1 is SGHRS and CDR2 is YFSETQ. CDR3 nucleotide sequence: TGCGCCAGCAGCACCGGACAGGGGAATTGGGGTGAGCAGTTCTTC. Protein sequence: CASSTGQGNWGEQFF.

The chain is built from TRBV21-1 and TRBJ1-5; the table's D call TRBD1 went unverified against the DNA. TRBV21-1 is an annotated pseudogene. CDR3 length: 17 amino acids. CDR3 in DNA: TGTGCCAGCAGCAAAGACTTACAGAAATCAAACCATCAGCCCCAGCATTTT. Residues: CASSKDLQKSNHQPQHF.

The gene calls are TRBV2 and TRBJ1-1; weak D call: TRBD1 (6 bases). Trimming pared 3 bases from V and 3 bases from J, leaving 14 bases between. Germline V CDR1 and CDR2: SNHLY, FYNNEI. CDR3 length: 15 residues. DNA for the CDR3: TGTGCCAGCAGTGAGGGCAGGGACAAGGACACTGAAGCTTTCTTT. This codes for CASSEGRDKDTEAFF.

The chain couples TRBV13 to TRBJ2-2; D may be TRBD1 (5 bases). Germline V gene data show CDR1 as PRHDT and CDR2 as FYEKMQ (reference sequence). Trimming took 6 bases from V and 6 from J, leaving 11 bases between them. The CDR3 spans 13 residues. The DNA for the CDR3 is TGTGCCAGCAGTCCAACCAGGGCCGGGGAGCTGTTTTTT. Residues: CASSPTRAGELFF. Full variable domain (missing parts from reference TRBV13 and TRBJ2-2): AAGVIQSPRHLIKEKRETATLKCYPIPRHDTVYWYQQGPGQDPQFLISFYEKMQSDKGSIPDRFSAQQFSDYHSELNMSSLELGDSALYFCASSPTRAGELFFGEGSRLTVL.

The chain employs TRBV7-2 and TRBJ2-7, with D perhaps assigned TRBD1 or TRBD2 (6 bases each). CDR1 and CDR2 from the germline V gene are SGHTA and FQGNSA. The CDR3 length is 14 residues. Trimming shortened V by 5 bases and J by 0 bases, and 11 bases separated the two germline ends. CDR3: CASSRGGSSYEQYF. Written as DNA, the CDR3 is TGTGCCAGCAGCAGAGGGGGGAGCTCCTACGAGCAGTACTTC.

The V and J genes are TRBV7-9 and TRBJ2-2; a weak D match, TRBD1 (6 bases). V dropped 0 bases and J dropped 5 bases, with 10 bases sitting between them. Germline V gives CDR1 SEHNR, CDR2 FQNEAQ (reference sequence). The CDR3 contains 15 residues. In DNA, the CDR3 is TGTGCCAGCAGCTTAGCGCGGACAGCGACCGGGGAGCTGTTTTTT. It translates to CASSLARTATGELFF.

The chain employs TRBV19 and TRBJ1-2, with 7 positions matching TRBD1. CDR1 LNHDA and CDR2 SQIVND come from the germline V gene (reference sequence). V lost 6 bases, J lost 0 bases, and 10 bases stayed unmatched. The CDR3 runs 16 residues. This CDR3 is CASSLDGQAANYGYTF. CDR3 DNA sequence: TGTGCCAGTAGCCTCGATGGACAGGCAGCTAACTATGGCTACACCTTC.

The V gene is TRBV5-8, the J gene TRBJ2-3, with D unclear. The germline CDR1 and CDR2 sequences are SGHTS and YDEGEE. This CDR3 region has 12 residues. Deletions cut 2 bases from V and 4 bases from J, with 5 bases between. Here the CDR3 reads CASSFVADTQYF. For the CDR3, the DNA is TGTGCCAGCAGCTTCGTCGCAGATACGCAGTATTTT.

V gene TRBV2 combines with J gene TRBJ1-6, with TRBD1 matching 9 bases. This CDR3 region has 12 residues. V lost 4 bases and J lost 14; bases outside the gene matches: 3. Germline assignment: CDR1 SNHLY and CDR2 FYNNEI. For the CDR3, the DNA is TGTGCCAGCAGTGGGACAGGGGCGTCCCTCCACTTT. Its translation: CASSGTGASLHF. Drawing the rest from reference TRBV2 and TRBJ1-6, the complete variable domain is EPEVTQTPSHQVTQMGQEVILRCVPISNHLYFYWYRQILGQKVEFLVSFYNNEISEKSEIFDDQFSVERPDGSNFTLKIRSTKLEDSAMYFCASSGTGASLHFGNGTRLTVT.

The rearrangement links TRBV24-1 to TRBJ2-1, with a tentative D call TRBD1 (5 bases). Germline values: CDR1 KGHDR, CDR2 SFDVKD. V lost 2 bases and J 4 bases, leaving 14 bases between the germline ends. The CDR3 totals 16 residues. This CDR3 is CATSDSTTDSYNEQFF. The CDR3, as DNA: TGTGCCACCAGTGATTCAACCACTGACAGTTACAATGAGCAGTTCTTC.

This clone is judged medium-sized. The CDR3 DNA reads TGTGCCAGTAGTAGGGGAAACAGTGGCAATCAGCCCCAGCATTTT. Translation gives CASSRGNSGNQPQHF. This chain joins TRBV19 and TRBJ1-5; D is ambiguous. V lost 4 bases, J lost 2 bases, and 12 bases lay in between. CDR1 and CDR2 from the germline V gene are LNHDA and SQIVND (reference sequence). This CDR3 is built from 15 residues.

This chain links TRBV28 with TRBJ1-5; D not resolved. V lost 5 bases, J lost 2 bases, and 13 bases lay in between. Germline values: CDR1 MDHEN, CDR2 SYDVKM. The CDR3 covers 15 residues. The CDR3 coding sequence is TGTGCCAGCAGTCCCGGAGGACCTCGCAATCAGCCCCAGCATTTT. Amino acid sequence: CASSPGGPRNQPQHF.

The chain recombines TRBV11-2 with TRBJ2-3; 9 bases are shared with TRBD1. Germline CDR1 is SGHAT and CDR2 is FQNNGV. Losses at the gene ends were 5 bases for V and 0 bases for J; bases not matched to a gene: 3. The CDR3 has 15 residues. The DNA for the CDR3 is TGTGCCAGCAGCACGACAGGGGGAAGCACAGATACGCAGTATTTT. It is translated as CASSTTGGSTDTQYF.

V is TRBV21-1 and J is TRBJ1-2. TRBV21-1 is a pseudogene. CDR3 size: 14 residues. CDR3 sequence: CASSTQTGWKGYTF. DNA for the CDR3: TGTGCCAGCAGCACGCAGACCGGGTGGAAGGGCTACACCTTC.

V usage is TRBV9 and J usage is TRBJ2-7, with 9 nucleotides matching TRBD1. Germline V lookup: CDR1 SGDLS, CDR2 YYNGEE. The CDR3 is 14 amino acids. The J segment lost 3 bases and the V segment lost 4 bases, leaving 5 bases of the junction unmatched. The CDR3 spells CASSFGTGRYEQYF. In DNA form, the CDR3 reads TGTGCCAGCAGCTTCGGGACAGGGCGCTACGAGCAGTACTTC.

This chain connects TRBV5-1 to TRBJ1-2, with TRBD1 as a possible D gene (5 bases). Germline CDR1 SGHRS, CDR2 YFSETQ. The V and J ends lost 5 bases and 4 bases respectively, with 15 bases between them. This CDR3 is 14 amino acids long. In nucleotides, the CDR3 is TGCGCCAGCAGTCGTCCGGGGGAGACCTATGGCTACACCTTC. Encoded protein: CASSRPGETYGYTF. The whole variable domain, remainder taken from reference TRBV5-1 and TRBJ1-2, is KAGVTQTPRYLIKTRGQQVTLSCSPISGHRSVSWYQQTPGQGLQFLFEYFSETQRNKGNFPGRFSGRQFSNSRSEMNVSTLELGDSALYLCASSRPGETYGYTFGSGTRLTVV.